The source of this TCR beta chain is a study of cytomegalovirus exposure and HLA in healthy donors. Study results and caveats: Specific recognition of CMV antigens was confirmed in vitro for a few chains (all CMV-associated). In a later analysis, at a false discovery rate of 0.05, 15,000 to 20,000 TCR beta sequences were associated with HLA alleles.

With 60 Vbeta and 13 Jbeta primers, the PCR was carried out. TCRdb's table, derived via immunoSEQ multiplex PCR, lists solely in-frame clones and lacks some. The data hold some 150,000 clones, with over 60% observed a single time. A remark on this clone: What it recognizes is unknown.

Sequencing was carried out using PBMCs. The sequence was collected from a female donor in good health and CMV-seronegative.

CDR3 residues: CASSLWEHTEAFF. Here the CDR3 DNA reads TGTGCCAGCAGCTTATGGGAGCACACTGAAGCTTTCTTT. The rearrangement uses TRBV7-2 and TRBJ1-1; no reliable D call. Trimming cost V 2 bases and J 3 bases, with 7 bases left between them. Germline V lookup: CDR1 SGHTA, CDR2 FQGNSA. This CDR3 contains 13 residues.